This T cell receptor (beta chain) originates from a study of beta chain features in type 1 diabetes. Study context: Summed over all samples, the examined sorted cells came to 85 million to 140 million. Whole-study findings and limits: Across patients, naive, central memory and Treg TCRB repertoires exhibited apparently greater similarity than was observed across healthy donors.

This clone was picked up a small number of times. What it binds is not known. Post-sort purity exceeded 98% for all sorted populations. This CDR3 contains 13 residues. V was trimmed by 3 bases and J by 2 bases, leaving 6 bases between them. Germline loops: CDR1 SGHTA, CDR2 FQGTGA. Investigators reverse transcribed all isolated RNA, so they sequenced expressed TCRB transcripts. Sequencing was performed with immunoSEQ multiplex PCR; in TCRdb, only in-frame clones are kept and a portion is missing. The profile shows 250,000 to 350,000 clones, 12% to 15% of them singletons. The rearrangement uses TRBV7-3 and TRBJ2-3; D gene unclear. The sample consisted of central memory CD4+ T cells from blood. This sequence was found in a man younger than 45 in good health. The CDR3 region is CASSFPDTDTQYF. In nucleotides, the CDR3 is TGTGCCAGCAGCTTCCCGGACACAGATACGCAGTATTTT.